This T cell receptor beta chain originates from a study of blood T cell repertoires in COVID-19. Profiled with immunoSEQ multiplex PCR; TCRdb holds only in-frame clones, not every one. The sample has 210,000 or so clones, just over 90% seen once. The CDR3 has 14 amino acids. Between the trimmed V and J ends, which lost 1 base and 0 bases, there was a span of 7 bases. Germline V CDR1 and CDR2: SGHRS, YFSETQ. The TCR sequence derives from a man aged 25 to 40 with acute or convalescent COVID-19. The rearrangement joins TRBV5-1 to TRBJ1-2, with no clear D. Sequenced material: peripheral blood. The CDR3 bases are TGCGCCAGCAGCTTGTCCCTAACTAACTATGGCTACACCTTC. Its protein is CASSLSLTNYGYTF.